This entry describes one T cell receptor beta chain. The antigen it recognizes is unknown. No much larger clone is present one base from it, and per-base qualities are unavailable. The protocol used for the library was the immunoSEQ multiplex PCR assay. The clones in this table, taken by TCRdb from immuneACCESS, are in-frame only. Not every clone is retained; where verified, under half of the shortfall comes from an unresolved V gene, and the cause of the rest is unknown. The sample table lists around 76,000 clones, 80% to 95% of them with a count of one. The leading ten clones occupy roughly 0.39% of the sample. The data were taken from a study of technical replicates of blood from a few donors (dated by TCRdb to about 2017). The TCR sequence derives from a human donor in good health. The sample taken for sequencing was T cells isolated from PBMCs.

CDR3 loop: CASSTGTTGELFF. The DNA sequence reads TGTGCCAGCAGCACGGGAACCACCGGGGAGCTGTTTTTT. The sequence links TRBV5-5 to TRBJ2-2; D gene: possibly TRBD2, on 5 matching bases. In the germline V gene (reference sequence), CDR1 corresponds to SGHKS and CDR2 to YYEKEE. The cysteine opens and the phenylalanine closes a CDR3 of 13 amino acids. Left in the record is the CDR3 DNA by itself, 39 bases read in frame from the first base. The junction carries 8 bases between V and J, which are trimmed by 4 bases and 4 bases respectively. Reference TRBV5-5 and TRBJ2-2 proteins supply the regions before and after the CDR3; the full variable domain is: DAGVTQSPTHLIKTRGQQVTLRCSPISGHKSVSWYQQVLGQGPQFIFQYYEKEERGRGNFPDRFSARQFPNYSSELNVNALLLGDSALYLCASSTGTTGELFFGEGSRLTVL.